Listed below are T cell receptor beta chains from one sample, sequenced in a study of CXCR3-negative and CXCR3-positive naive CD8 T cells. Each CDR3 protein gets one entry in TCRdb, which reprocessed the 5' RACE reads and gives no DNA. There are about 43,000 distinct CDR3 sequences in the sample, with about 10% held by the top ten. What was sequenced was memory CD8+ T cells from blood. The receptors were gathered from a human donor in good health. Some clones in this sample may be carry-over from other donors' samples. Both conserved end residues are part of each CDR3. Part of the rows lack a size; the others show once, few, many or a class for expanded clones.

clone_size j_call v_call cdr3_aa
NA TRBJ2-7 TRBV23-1 CASSQDTGTGWTYEQYF
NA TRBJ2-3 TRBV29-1 CSVGGGTDTQYF
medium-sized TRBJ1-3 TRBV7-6 CASSLGVILSSSGNTIYF
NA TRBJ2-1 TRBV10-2 CASSESSYNEQFF
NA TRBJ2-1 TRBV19 CASSIDRGTGDYNEQFF
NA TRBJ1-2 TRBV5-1 CASSPESANYGYTF
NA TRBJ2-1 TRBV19 CASSMGLAGNEQFF
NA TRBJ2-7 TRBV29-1 CSVAQAGVSYEQYF
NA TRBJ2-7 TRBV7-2 CASSPTGDWPYEQYF
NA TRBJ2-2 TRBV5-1 CASLGTNTGELFF
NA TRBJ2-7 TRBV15 CATSRRQGPTYEQYF
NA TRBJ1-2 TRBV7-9 CASSFPGQANYGYTF
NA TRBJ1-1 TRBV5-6 CASSSWGGTEAFF
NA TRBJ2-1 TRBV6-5 CASSLRTDYNEQFF
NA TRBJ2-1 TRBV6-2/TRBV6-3 CASSYEDRGLSSYNEQFF
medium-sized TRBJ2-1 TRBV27 CASSLLSGNEQFF
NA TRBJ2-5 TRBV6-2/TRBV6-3 CASSYLIRVRPPQETQYF
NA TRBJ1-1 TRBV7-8 CASSPPGGTEAFF
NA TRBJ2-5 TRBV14 CASSHLGAGETQYF
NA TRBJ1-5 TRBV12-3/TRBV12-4 CASSSEGRQPQHF
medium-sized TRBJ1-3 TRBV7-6 CASSQGPGYSGNTIYF
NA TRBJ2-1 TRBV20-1 CSARDPRSSYNEQFF
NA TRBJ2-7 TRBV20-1 CSARVASYEQYF
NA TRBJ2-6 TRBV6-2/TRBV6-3 CASTPDGSGANVLTF
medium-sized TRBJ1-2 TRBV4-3 CASSQEKTGRDGYTF
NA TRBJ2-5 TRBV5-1 CASSSRLAGFRLETQYF
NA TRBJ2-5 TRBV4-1 CASSRILAGEQETQYF
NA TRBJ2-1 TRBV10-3 CAIRGADGQEYNEQFF
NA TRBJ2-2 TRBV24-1 CATSDPGQHTNTGELFF
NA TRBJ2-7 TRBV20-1 CSARDSFRDTTYEQYF
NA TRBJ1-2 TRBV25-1 CASSEYFVRQGPSNYGYTF
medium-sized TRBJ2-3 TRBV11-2 CASSLRPIGDTQYF
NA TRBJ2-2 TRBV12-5 CASGLITGHLLSNTGELFF
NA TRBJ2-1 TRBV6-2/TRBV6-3 CASSYSVRLDSPYNEQFF
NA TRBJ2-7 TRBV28 CASSFTPGTAYEQYF
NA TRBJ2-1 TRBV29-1 CSVSGPPNEQFF
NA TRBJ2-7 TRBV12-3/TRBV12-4 CASSLYVYEQYF
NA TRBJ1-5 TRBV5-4 CASSSDPNQPQHF
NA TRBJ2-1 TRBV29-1 CSVEGLPPLYNEQFF
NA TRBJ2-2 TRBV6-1 CASSEHLAGARVELFF
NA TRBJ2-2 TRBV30 CAWTHNLNTGELFF
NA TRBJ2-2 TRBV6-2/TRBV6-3 CASTTGQGATGELFF
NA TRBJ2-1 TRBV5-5 CASSPDAPEQFF
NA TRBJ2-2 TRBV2 CASHRAGGTGELFF
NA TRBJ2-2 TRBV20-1 CSARGAPNTGELFF
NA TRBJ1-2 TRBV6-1 CASSSEDWNYGYTF
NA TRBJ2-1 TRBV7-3 CASRETSYNEQFF
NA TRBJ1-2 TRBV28 CASSLAGQGYGYTF
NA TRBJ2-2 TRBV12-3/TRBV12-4 CASSVAGGDYYTGELFF
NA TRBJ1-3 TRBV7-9 CASSHPGVKSSGNTIYF
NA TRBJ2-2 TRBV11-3 CASGTGRELFF
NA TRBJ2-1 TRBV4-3 CASSQDGGLGGDEQFF
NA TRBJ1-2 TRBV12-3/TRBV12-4 CASSFDGGNGYTF
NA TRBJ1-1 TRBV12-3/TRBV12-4 CASSRDRVNTEAFF
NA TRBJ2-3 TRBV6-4 CASSRTGGTDTQYF
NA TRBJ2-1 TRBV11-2 CASSLEATPGDEQFF
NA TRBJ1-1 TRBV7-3 CASRSTGGGATEAFF
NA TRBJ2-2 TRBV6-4 CASSDEDAGELFF
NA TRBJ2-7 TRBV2 CASSEEGGPSYEQYF
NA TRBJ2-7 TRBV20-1 CSAQASYEQYF